The 27 T cell receptor beta chains below come from one sample, sequenced in a study of CD8+ T cells in alopecia areata. Treatment given: oral pan-JAK inhibitor, 5-10 mg twice daily. Extraction and reverse transcription of RNA yielded cDNA as the sequencing template. The repertoire was sequenced with immunoSEQ multiplex PCR; TCRdb's copy has only in-frame clones and lacks some. The table shows 200,000 to 250,000 clones, with around 66% occurring only once. Source: CD4+ T cells sorted from blood, taken at approximately week 42, from a patient treated with tofacitinib. All receptors come from a human donor with alopecia areata.

The V call is TRBV7-2, the J call TRBJ2-1; D is possibly TRBD1 or TRBD2 (5 bases each). The germline V and J ends were trimmed by 2 bases and 5 bases, with 13 bases remaining between them. The CDR3 runs to 15 residues. Germline CDR1 SGHTA, CDR2 FQGNSA. The CDR3 sequence is CASSLRGVMNNEQFF. CDR3 bases: TGTGCCAGCAGCTTACGGGGCGTGATGAACAATGAGCAGTTCTTC. Full variable domain (remainder filled in from reference TRBV7-2 and TRBJ2-1): GAGVSQSPSNKVTEKGKDVELRCDPISGHTALYWYRQSLGQGLEFLIYFQGNSAPDKSGLPSDRFSAERTGGSVSTLTIQRTQQEDSAVYLCASSLRGVMNNEQFFGPGTRLTVL.

V usage is TRBV5-1 and J usage is TRBJ1-4; D gene ambiguous. With 1 base removed from V and 0 bases from J, the gap between germline ends came to 13 bases. This CDR3 comprises 17 residues. Per the germline V gene, CDR1 is SGHRS and CDR2 is YFSETQ. CDR3 loop: CASSLRAQPATNEKLFF. The CDR3 DNA sequence: TGCGCCAGCAGCTTGAGGGCACAGCCAGCAACTAATGAAAAACTGTTTTTT. Drawing the rest from reference TRBV5-1 and TRBJ1-4, the complete variable domain is KAGVTQTPRYLIKTRGQQVTLSCSPISGHRSVSWYQQTPGQGLQFLFEYFSETQRNKGNFPGRFSGRQFSNSRSEMNVSTLELGDSALYLCASSLRAQPATNEKLFFGSGTQLSVL.

This clone was observed a few times. V gene TRBV14 combines with J gene TRBJ1-6, with D unresolved. Trimming removed 4 bases at V and 7 bases at J, with 8 bases between. The CDR3 has 13 amino acids. In germline, CDR1 is SGHDN, CDR2 FVKESK. In nucleotides, the CDR3 is TGTGCCAGCAGCCCCTTCCCCAATTCACCCCTCCACTTT. Its translation: CASSPFPNSPLHF.

The chain couples TRBV29-1 to TRBJ2-6, with D possibly TRBD1 on 5 matching bases. Germline assignment: CDR1 SQVTM and CDR2 ANQGSEA. V lost 4 bases and J 0 bases, leaving 10 bases between the germline ends. CDR3 length equals 15 residues. This CDR3 reads CSVVQGSSGANVLTF. In nucleotides, the CDR3 is TGCAGCGTTGTGCAGGGTAGCTCTGGGGCCAACGTCCTGACTTTC.

The genes are TRBV5-1 and TRBJ2-7; D is uncertain. The CDR3 spans 14 residues. Trimming cost V 0 bases and J 0 bases, with 7 bases left between them. Germline V CDR1 and CDR2: SGHRS, YFSETQ. The CDR3 DNA follows: TGCGCCAGCAGCTTGGGTTCCCTCTCCTACGAGCAGTACTTC. It specifies CASSLGSLSYEQYF.

The chain has TRBV15 and TRBJ2-7; TRBD1 might be the D (6 bases). The CDR3 consists of 17 residues. Deletions cut 1 base from V and 3 bases from J, with 19 bases between. The germline V gene encodes CDR1 LNHNV and CDR2 YYDKDF (reference sequence). CDR3 in amino acids: CATSRGSGRRQVYEQYF. The CDR3 bases are TGTGCCACCAGCAGAGGCAGCGGCCGTCGACAGGTCTACGAGCAGTACTTC.

The chain employs TRBV2 and TRBJ1-6; 7 bases line up with TRBD1. Losses at the gene ends were 3 bases for V and 7 bases for J; bases not matched to a gene: 9. This CDR3 region has 16 residues. The germline V gene has CDR1 SNHLY and CDR2 FYNNEI. This CDR3 reads CASSETQGSGNSPLHF. CDR3 coding DNA: TGTGCCAGCAGTGAGACACAGGGGTCAGGCAATTCACCCCTCCACTTT.

The rearrangement links TRBV5-5 to TRBJ2-3, with a tentative D call TRBD1 (5 bases). Germline V gene lookup returns CDR1 SGHKS and CDR2 YYEKEE (reference sequence). This CDR3 is built from 13 residues. The V end lost 3 bases, the J end lost 3 bases, and 8 bases lay between the germline ends. CDR3 in amino acids: CASSSRDTDTQYF. In DNA, the CDR3 is TGTGCCAGCAGCTCCAGGGATACAGATACGCAGTATTTT.

This clone was counted only a few times. This chain connects TRBV5-1 to TRBJ2-7; a weak D match, TRBD1 (5 bases). Deletions cut 3 bases from V and 2 bases from J, with 9 bases between. CDR1 and CDR2 (germline): SGHRS, YFSETQ. The CDR3 length is 13 residues. CDR3 bases: TGCGCCAGCAGCTCGGACAACGCCTACGAGCAGTACTTC. Translating it yields CASSSDNAYEQYF. Filled out from reference TRBV5-1 and TRBJ2-7, the complete variable domain reads KAGVTQTPRYLIKTRGQQVTLSCSPISGHRSVSWYQQTPGQGLQFLFEYFSETQRNKGNFPGRFSGRQFSNSRSEMNVSTLELGDSALYLCASSSDNAYEQYFGPGTRLTVT.

The chain is built from TRBV19 and TRBJ1-1; D remains unclear. The CDR3 is made up of 12 amino acids. In germline, CDR1 is LNHDA, CDR2 SQIVND (reference sequence). V was trimmed by 3 bases and J by 3 bases, leaving 5 bases between them. CDR3 sequence: CASSMLHTEAFF. Written as DNA, the CDR3 is TGTGCCAGTAGTATGTTGCACACTGAAGCTTTCTTT.

This clone showed up just a few times. The same CDR3 is also encoded by other DNA sequences in this sample. This chain uses TRBV30 with TRBJ2-5; D is unclear. CDR3 length: 11 amino acids. The germline V gene has CDR1 GTSNPN and CDR2 SVGIG (reference sequence). The germline V and J ends were trimmed by 0 bases and 4 bases, with 3 bases remaining between them. CDR3 region: CAWSVRETQYF. The CDR3 DNA reads TGTGCCTGGAGTGTACGAGAGACCCAGTACTTC.

The gene calls are TRBV7-2 and TRBJ2-7; D perhaps matches TRBD2 (5 bases). Germline V gene sequence: CDR1 SGHTA, CDR2 FQGNSA. Trimming pared 2 bases from V and 2 bases from J, leaving 13 bases between. The CDR3 spans 15 residues. This CDR3 is CASSLLLDGAYEQYF. As DNA, the CDR3 is TGTGCCAGCAGCTTACTGCTCGACGGGGCCTACGAGCAGTACTTC.

This clone was observed a few times. The chain couples TRBV6-5 to TRBJ2-7; D gene uncertain. Germline-derived CDR1 and CDR2 are MNHEY and SVGAGI. V lost 6 bases and J 7 bases, leaving 19 bases between the germline ends. CDR3 length: 14 amino acids. The CDR3 DNA sequence: TGTGCCAGCAGAGACCCCAGAAGGTGGGAAGAGCAGTACTTC. Its translation is CASRDPRRWEEQYF.

This clone appeared a few times. The chain carries TRBV29-1 and TRBJ1-2; unclear D gene. The germline V gene encodes CDR1 SQVTM and CDR2 ANQGSEA. The CDR3 is 11 residues long. Trimming stripped 5 bases from V and 3 bases from J, with 7 bases between. Here the CDR3 reads CSVMMDYGYTF. The CDR3, as DNA: TGCAGCGTTATGATGGACTATGGCTACACCTTC.

Of note for this clone: The same CDR3 also results from other DNA sequences found in this sample. The chain employs TRBV5-1 and TRBJ2-7, with TRBD2 as a possible D gene (5 bases). V dropped 0 bases and J dropped 3 bases, with 7 bases sitting between them. The CDR3 has 13 residues. Germline V gene sequence: CDR1 SGHRS, CDR2 YFSETQ. The CDR3 DNA reads as TGCGCCAGCAGCTTGGTTGGGAGCTACGAGCAGTACTTC. This encodes CASSLVGSYEQYF.

J is TRBJ2-1 and V is TRBV27, with D perhaps TRBD1 or TRBD2 (5 bases each). In germline, CDR1 is MNHEY, CDR2 SMNVEV (reference sequence). The V gene lost 0 bases and the J gene lost 7 bases, with 25 bases spanning the gap. The CDR3 has 19 amino acids. DNA for the CDR3: TGTGCCAGCAGTTTATCGGGGGTGTCCACCGGGCCCCTAAGGAATGAGCAGTTCTTC. Translating it yields CASSLSGVSTGPLRNEQFF.

The count of this clone is one. This chain joins TRBV29-1 and TRBJ1-1; 10 bases are shared with TRBD1. This CDR3 is 16 amino acids long. The V gene end was trimmed by 6 bases and the J gene end by 4 bases; junction bases not matched to a gene: 14. CDR1 is SQVTM, CDR2 ANQGSEA, per germline. The CDR3 reads CSVAAQEGQGSTEAFF. The CDR3 DNA is TGCAGCGTAGCTGCGCAAGAGGGACAGGGGAGCACTGAAGCTTTCTTT.

The chain has TRBV2 and TRBJ1-5; D gene ambiguous. The V and J ends lost 4 bases and 6 bases respectively, with 10 bases between them. Per germline, CDR1 SNHLY and CDR2 FYNNEI. The CDR3 totals 13 residues. The CDR3 spells CASSGFSGQPQHF. The CDR3 nucleotides read TGTGCCAGCAGTGGATTTTCTGGTCAGCCCCAGCATTTT. The entire variable domain, with the rest obtained from reference TRBV2 and TRBJ1-5, is as follows: EPEVTQTPSHQVTQMGQEVILRCVPISNHLYFYWYRQILGQKVEFLVSFYNNEISEKSEIFDDQFSVERPDGSNFTLKIRSTKLEDSAMYFCASSGFSGQPQHFGDGTRLSIL.

The CDR3 protein is CAISARTGESEQFF. The DNA of the CDR3 is TGTGCCATCAGTGCACGGACAGGGGAGAGTGAGCAGTTCTTC. The chain carries TRBV10-3 and TRBJ2-1, with 9 positions matching TRBD1. CDR1 ENHRY and CDR2 SYGVKD come from the germline V gene. Trimming removed 4 bases from V and 9 bases from J; junction bases left unmatched: 7. The CDR3 has 14 amino acids.

This sequence joins TRBV4-3 and TRBJ1-5, with D maybe TRBD1 (5 bases). Germline V gene data show CDR1 as LGHNA and CDR2 as YSLEER. The CDR3 contains 14 residues. The germline V and J ends were trimmed by 2 bases and 4 bases, with 9 bases remaining between them. CDR3 DNA: TGCGCCAGCAGCCAACACAGGAATAATCAGCCCCAGCATTTT. Amino acid sequence: CASSQHRNNQPQHF.

The J gene is TRBJ2-2, the V gene TRBV11-2; D possibly matches TRBD1 or TRBD2 (5 bases each). This CDR3 is built from 14 residues. V lost 1 base to trimming and J lost 6 bases, with 9 bases between them. CDR1 SGHAT and CDR2 FQNNGV come from the germline V gene. The CDR3 is CASSLGDPPGELFF. The CDR3, as DNA: TGTGCCAGCAGCTTAGGGGACCCTCCCGGGGAGCTGTTTTTT.

This clone has just a few counts. The CDR3 loop is CASMAGGRNEQFF. Written as DNA, the CDR3 is TGTGCCAGCATGGCGGGGGGGCGCAATGAGCAGTTCTTC. V and J are TRBV11-3 and TRBJ2-1; 9 bases are a match to TRBD2. CDR3 length: 13 amino acids. The V segment lost 7 bases and the J segment 6 bases; nucleotides outside the gene matches: 4. Germline assignment: CDR1 SGHNT and CDR2 YENEEA.

The chain uses TRBV7-8 and TRBJ2-1, with 8 bases that match TRBD2. Trimming took 3 bases from V and 4 from J; bases not matched to a gene: 5. Germline CDR1 reads SGHVS; CDR2 reads FQNEAQ. This CDR3 spans 15 amino acids. For the CDR3, the DNA is TGTGCCAGCAGCTTGGCAGCTAGCGGGTACAATGAGCAGTTCTTC. It yields the protein CASSLAASGYNEQFF.

V usage is TRBV4-3 and J usage is TRBJ1-1; D gene unclear. The CDR3 contains 16 residues. Germline V gene sequence: CDR1 LGHNA, CDR2 YSLEER. Trimming took off 2 bases at V and 0 bases at J, with 13 bases between the two ends. In DNA, the CDR3 is TGCGCCAGCAGCCAATATTTGTCGGGCATGAACACTGAAGCTTTCTTT. This translates into CASSQYLSGMNTEAFF.

This chain uses TRBV29-1 with TRBJ2-1; 7 positions agree with TRBD1. The junction had 11 bases not matched to a gene; V was cut back by 6 bases and J by 0 bases. Germline-derived CDR1 and CDR2 are SQVTM and ANQGSEA. CDR3 length: 16 amino acids. The CDR3 reads CSVPLEDRFSYNEQFF. The DNA for the CDR3 is TGCAGCGTCCCTCTTGAGGACAGGTTCTCCTACAATGAGCAGTTCTTC.

The chain couples TRBV2 to TRBJ2-6; 7 positions agree with TRBD1. V shed 7 bases and J 1 base; nucleotides not matched to a gene: 4. Germline CDR1 reads SNHLY; CDR2 reads FYNNEI. CDR3 size: 15 residues. Written as DNA, the CDR3 is TGTGCCAGCACCCTGGGACAGTCTGGGGCCAACGTCCTGACTTTC. It codes for CASTLGQSGANVLTF.

The V gene is TRBV6-1, the J gene TRBJ1-5, with 12 nucleotides matching TRBD1. The CDR3 runs to 15 residues. V was pared by 6 bases and J by 6 bases, with 6 bases of the junction left unmatched. Germline V gives CDR1 MNHNS, CDR2 SASEGT. The CDR3 DNA is TGTGCCAGCAGACGGGACAGGGGGCCCGGTCAGCCCCAGCATTTT. It yields the protein CASRRDRGPGQPQHF.